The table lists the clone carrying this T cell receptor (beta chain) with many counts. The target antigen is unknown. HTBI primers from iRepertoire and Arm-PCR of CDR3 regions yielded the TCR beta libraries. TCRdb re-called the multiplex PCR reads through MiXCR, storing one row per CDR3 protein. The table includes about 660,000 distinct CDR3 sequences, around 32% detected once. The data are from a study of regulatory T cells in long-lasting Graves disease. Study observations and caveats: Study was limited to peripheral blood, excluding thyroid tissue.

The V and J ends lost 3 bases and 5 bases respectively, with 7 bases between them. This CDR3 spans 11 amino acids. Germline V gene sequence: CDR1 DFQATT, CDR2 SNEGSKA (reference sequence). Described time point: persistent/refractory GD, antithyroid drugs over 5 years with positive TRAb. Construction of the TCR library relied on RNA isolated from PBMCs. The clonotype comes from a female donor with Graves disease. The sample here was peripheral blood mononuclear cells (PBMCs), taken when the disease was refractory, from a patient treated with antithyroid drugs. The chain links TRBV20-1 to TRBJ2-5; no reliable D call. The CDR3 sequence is CSASRLETQYF. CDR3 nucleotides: TGCAGTGCTAGTAGGTTGGAGACCCAGTACTTC.